What follows is one T cell receptor (beta chain) and its context. The repertoire was sequenced with immunoSEQ multiplex PCR; TCRdb's copy has only in-frame clones and lacks some. Of more than 85,000 clones in the sample, roughly 91% are singletons; the top ten hold approximately 0.3%. The CDR3 sequence is 16 residues long. Germline CDR1 reads LNHDA; CDR2 reads SQIVND (reference sequence). Trimming removed 6 bases from V and 4 bases from J; junction bases left unmatched: 9. The source of the sample is a study of siplizumab effects on memory and regulatory T cells. The TCR originated in a human donor in good health. Sequenced sample: CD4+ T cells sorted from blood. J is TRBJ2-3 and V is TRBV19; 11 bases agree with TRBD1. The CDR3 loop is CASRDRGQGGPDTQYF. For the CDR3, the DNA is TGTGCCAGTAGGGACAGGGGGCAGGGGGGCCCAGATACGCAGTATTTT.